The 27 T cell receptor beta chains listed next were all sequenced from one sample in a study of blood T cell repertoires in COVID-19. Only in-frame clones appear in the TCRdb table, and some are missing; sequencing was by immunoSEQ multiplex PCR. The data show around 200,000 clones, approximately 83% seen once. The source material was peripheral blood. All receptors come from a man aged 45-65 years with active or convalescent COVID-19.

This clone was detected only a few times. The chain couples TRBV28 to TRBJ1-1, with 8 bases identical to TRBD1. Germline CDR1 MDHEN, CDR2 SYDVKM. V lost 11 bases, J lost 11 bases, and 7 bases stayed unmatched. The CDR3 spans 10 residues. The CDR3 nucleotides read TGTGCCTCAGGGGGCCGGGGGGCTTTCTTT. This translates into CASGGRGAFF. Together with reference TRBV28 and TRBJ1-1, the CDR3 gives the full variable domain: DVKVTQSSRYLVKRTGEKVFLECVQDMDHENMFWYRQDPGLGLRLIYFSYDVKMKEKGDIPEGYSVSREKKERFSLILESASTNQTSMYLCASGGRGAFFGQGTRLTVV.

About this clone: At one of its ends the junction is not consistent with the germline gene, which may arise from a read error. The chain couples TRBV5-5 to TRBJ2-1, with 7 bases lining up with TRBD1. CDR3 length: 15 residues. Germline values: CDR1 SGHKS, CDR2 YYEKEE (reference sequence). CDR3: CASSPLTGPFNQQFF. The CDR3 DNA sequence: TGTGCCAGCAGCCCACTGACAGGGCCCTTCAATCAGCAGTTCTTC.

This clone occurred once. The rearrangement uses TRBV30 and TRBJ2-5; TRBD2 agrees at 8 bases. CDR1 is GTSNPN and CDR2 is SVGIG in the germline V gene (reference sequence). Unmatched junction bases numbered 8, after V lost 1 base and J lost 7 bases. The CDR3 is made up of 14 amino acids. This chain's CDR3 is CAWSAGTRGATQYF. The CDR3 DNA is TGTGCCTGGAGTGCGGGGACTAGGGGTGCGACCCAGTACTTC.

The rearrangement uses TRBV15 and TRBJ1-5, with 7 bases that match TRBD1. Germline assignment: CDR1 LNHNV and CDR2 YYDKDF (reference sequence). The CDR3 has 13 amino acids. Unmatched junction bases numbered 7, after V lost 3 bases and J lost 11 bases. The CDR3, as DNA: TGTGCCACCAGCAGGGTAACAGGGGCCGCCCAGCATTTT. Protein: CATSRVTGAAQHF.

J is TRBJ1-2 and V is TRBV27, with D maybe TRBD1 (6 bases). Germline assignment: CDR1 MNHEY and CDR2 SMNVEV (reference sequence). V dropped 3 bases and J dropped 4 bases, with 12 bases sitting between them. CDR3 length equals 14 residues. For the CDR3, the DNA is TGTGCCAGCAGTTTTGCAGGGGATATCTATGGCTACACCTTC. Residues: CASSFAGDIYGYTF.

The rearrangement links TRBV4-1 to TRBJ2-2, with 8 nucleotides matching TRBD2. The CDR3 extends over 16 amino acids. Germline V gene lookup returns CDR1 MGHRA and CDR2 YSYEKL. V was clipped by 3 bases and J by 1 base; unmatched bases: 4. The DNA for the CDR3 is TGCGCCAGCAGCCATCCCAGCGGGGGGAACACCGGGGAGCTGTTTTTT. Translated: CASSHPSGGNTGELFF.

Here the CDR3 DNA reads TGTGCCAGCCTTCGTAGGGGGAGCTCTGAAGCTTTCTTT. Translated: CASLRRGSSEAFF. The genes are TRBV27 and TRBJ1-1; a possible D gene is TRBD1 (6 bases). Germline CDR1 and CDR2: MNHEY and SMNVEV (reference sequence). The CDR3 is 13 amino acids. V dropped 8 bases and J dropped 6 bases, with 16 bases sitting between them.

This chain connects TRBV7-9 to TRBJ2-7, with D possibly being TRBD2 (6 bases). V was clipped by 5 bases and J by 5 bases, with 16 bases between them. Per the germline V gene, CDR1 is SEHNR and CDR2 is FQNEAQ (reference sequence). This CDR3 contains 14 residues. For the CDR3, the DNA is TGTGCCAGCAGCCCGGGACTCCCTGTCCACGAGCAGTACTTC. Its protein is CASSPGLPVHEQYF.

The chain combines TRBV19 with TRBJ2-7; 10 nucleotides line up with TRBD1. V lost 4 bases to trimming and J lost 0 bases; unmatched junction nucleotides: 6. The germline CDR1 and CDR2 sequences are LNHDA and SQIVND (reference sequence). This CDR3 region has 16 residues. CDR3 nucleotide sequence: TGTGCCAGTAGTAGGTCCGGGACAGGGGCCTCCTACGAGCAGTACTTC. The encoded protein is CASSRSGTGASYEQYF.

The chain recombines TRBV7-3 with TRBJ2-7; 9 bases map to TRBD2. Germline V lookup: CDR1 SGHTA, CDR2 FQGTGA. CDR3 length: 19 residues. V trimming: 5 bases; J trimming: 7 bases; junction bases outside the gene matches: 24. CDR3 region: CASSPKVGAGGSWFGEQYF. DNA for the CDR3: TGTGCCAGCAGCCCGAAGGTGGGAGCGGGGGGCTCCTGGTTCGGGGAGCAGTACTTC.

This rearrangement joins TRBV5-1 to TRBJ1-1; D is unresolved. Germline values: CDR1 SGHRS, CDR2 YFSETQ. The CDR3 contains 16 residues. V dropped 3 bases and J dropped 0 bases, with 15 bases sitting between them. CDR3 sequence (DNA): TGCGCCAGCAGCTCCAGCGGTTCGGTTTTGAACACTGAAGCTTTCTTT. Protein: CASSSSGSVLNTEAFF.

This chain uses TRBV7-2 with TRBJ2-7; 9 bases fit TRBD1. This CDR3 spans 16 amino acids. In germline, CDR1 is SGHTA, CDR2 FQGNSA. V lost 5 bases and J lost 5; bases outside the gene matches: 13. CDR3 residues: CASSPRQGGFSDEQYF. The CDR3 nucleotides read TGTGCCAGCAGCCCCCGACAGGGGGGTTTCAGCGACGAGCAGTACTTC. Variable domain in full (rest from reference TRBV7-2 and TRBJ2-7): GAGVSQSPSNKVTEKGKDVELRCDPISGHTALYWYRQSLGQGLEFLIYFQGNSAPDKSGLPSDRFSAERTGGSVSTLTIQRTQQEDSAVYLCASSPRQGGFSDEQYFGPGTRLTVT.

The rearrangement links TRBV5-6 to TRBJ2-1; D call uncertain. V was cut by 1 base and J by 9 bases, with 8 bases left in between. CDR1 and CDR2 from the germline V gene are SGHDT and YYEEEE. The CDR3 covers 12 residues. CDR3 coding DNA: TGTGCCAGCAGCTTGACAGTCGGTGAGCAGTTCTTC. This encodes CASSLTVGEQFF.

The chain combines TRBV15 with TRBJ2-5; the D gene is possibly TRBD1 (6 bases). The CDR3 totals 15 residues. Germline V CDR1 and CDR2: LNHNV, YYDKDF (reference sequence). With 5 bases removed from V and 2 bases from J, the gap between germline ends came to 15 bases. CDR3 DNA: TGTGCCACCAGCCCTCGCCCAGGGGCGCAAGAGACCCAGTACTTC. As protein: CATSPRPGAQETQYF.

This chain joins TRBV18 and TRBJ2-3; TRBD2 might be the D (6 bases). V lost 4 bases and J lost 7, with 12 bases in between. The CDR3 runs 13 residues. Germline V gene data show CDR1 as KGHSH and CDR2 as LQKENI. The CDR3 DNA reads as TGTGCCAGCTCACAAGACGGAGGGAATACGCAGTATTTT. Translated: CASSQDGGNTQYF.

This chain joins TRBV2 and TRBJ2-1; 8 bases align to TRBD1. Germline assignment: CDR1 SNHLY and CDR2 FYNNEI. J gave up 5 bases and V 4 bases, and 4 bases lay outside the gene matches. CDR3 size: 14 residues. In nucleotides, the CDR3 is TGTGCCAGCAGTGGTGACAGGGGCGACAATGAGCAGTTCTTC. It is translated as CASSGDRGDNEQFF.

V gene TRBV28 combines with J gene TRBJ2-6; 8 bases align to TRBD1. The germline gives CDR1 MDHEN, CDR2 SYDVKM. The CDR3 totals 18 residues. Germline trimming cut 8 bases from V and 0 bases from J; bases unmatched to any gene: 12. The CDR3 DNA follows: TGTGCCAGCGGTACCCTCGGACAGGGTATCTCTGGGGCCAACGTCCTGACTTTC. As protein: CASGTLGQGISGANVLTF.

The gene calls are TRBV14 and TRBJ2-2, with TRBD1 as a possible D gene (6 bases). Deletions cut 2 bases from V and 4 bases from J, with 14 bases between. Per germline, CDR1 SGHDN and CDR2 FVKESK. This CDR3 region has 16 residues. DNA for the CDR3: TGTGCCAGCAGCCAAACCAGGGGTCCTTTCACCGGGGAGCTGTTTTTT. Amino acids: CASSQTRGPFTGELFF.

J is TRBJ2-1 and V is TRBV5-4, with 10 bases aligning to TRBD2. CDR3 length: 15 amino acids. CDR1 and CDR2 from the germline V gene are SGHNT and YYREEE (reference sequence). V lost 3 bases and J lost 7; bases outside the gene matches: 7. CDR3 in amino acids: CASSYPSGGRNEQFF. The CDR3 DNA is TGTGCCAGCAGCTACCCTAGCGGGGGTAGGAATGAGCAGTTCTTC. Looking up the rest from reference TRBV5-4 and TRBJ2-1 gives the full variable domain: ETGVTQSPTHLIKTRGQQVTLRCSSQSGHNTVSWYQQALGQGPQFIFQYYREEENGRGNFPPRFSGLQFPNYSSELNVNALELDDSALYLCASSYPSGGRNEQFFGPGTRLTVL.

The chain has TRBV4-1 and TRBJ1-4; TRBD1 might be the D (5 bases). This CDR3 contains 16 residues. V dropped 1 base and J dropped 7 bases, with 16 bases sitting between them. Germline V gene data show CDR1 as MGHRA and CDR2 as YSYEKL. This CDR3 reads CASSQGGGMGGEKLFF. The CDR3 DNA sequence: TGCGCCAGCAGCCAAGGGGGTGGAATGGGGGGTGAAAAACTGTTTTTT.

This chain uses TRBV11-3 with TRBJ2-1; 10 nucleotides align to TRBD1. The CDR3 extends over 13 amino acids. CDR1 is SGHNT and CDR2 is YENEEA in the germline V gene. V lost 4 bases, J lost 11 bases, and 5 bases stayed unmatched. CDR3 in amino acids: CASSSTGGSKQFF. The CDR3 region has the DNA TGTGCCAGCAGCTCGACAGGGGGCTCGAAGCAGTTCTTC.

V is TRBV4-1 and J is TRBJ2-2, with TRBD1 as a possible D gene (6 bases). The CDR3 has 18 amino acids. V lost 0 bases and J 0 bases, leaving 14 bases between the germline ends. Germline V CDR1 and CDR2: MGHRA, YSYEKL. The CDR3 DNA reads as TGCGCCAGCAGCCAAGAAGTGACAGGCCTCGCGAACACCGGGGAGCTGTTTTTT. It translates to CASSQEVTGLANTGELFF.

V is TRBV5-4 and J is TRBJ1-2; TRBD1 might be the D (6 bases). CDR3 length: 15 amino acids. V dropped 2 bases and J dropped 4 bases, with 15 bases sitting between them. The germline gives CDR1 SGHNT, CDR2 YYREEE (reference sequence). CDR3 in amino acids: CASSLKLQGLYGYTF. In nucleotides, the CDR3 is TGTGCCAGCAGCTTAAAACTACAGGGCCTCTATGGCTACACCTTC.

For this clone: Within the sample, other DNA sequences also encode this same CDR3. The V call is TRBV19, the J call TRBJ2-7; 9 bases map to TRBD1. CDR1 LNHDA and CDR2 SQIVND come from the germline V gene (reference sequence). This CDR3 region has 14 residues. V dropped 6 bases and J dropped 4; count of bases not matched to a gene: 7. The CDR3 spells CASSRGQGRYEQYF. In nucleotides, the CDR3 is TGTGCCAGTAGCAGGGGACAGGGAAGGTACGAGCAGTACTTC.

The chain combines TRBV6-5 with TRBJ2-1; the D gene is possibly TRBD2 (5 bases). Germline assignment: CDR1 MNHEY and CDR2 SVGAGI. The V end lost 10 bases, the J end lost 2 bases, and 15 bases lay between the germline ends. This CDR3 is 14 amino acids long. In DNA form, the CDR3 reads TGTGCCACCCTATCTAGCAGCCCCTACAATGAGCAGTTCTTC. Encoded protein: CATLSSSPYNEQFF.

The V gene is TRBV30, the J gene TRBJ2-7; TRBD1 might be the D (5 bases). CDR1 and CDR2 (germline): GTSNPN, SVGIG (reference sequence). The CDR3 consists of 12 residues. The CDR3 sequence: CALTVGTYEQYF. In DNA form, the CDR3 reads TGTGCTTTGACAGTGGGAACCTACGAGCAGTACTTC.

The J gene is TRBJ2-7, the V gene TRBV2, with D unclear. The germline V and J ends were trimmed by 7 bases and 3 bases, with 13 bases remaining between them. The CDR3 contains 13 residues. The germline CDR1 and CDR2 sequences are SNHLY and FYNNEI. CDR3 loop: CASTERTNYEQYF. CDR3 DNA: TGTGCCAGCACCGAAAGAACAAACTACGAGCAGTACTTC. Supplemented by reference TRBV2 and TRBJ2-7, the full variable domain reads EPEVTQTPSHQVTQMGQEVILRCVPISNHLYFYWYRQILGQKVEFLVSFYNNEISEKSEIFDDQFSVERPDGSNFTLKIRSTKLEDSAMYFCASTERTNYEQYFGPGTRLTVT.